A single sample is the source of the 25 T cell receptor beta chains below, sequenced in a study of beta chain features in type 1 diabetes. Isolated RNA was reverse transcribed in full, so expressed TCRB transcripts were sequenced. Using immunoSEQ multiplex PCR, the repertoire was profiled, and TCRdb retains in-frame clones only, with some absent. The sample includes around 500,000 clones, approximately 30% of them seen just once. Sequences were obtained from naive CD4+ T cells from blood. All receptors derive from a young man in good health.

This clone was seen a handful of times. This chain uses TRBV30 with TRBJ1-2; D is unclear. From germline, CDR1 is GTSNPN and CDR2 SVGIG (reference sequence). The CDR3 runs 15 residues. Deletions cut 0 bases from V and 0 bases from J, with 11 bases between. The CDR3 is CAWSVQRRTNYGYTF. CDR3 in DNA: TGTGCCTGGAGTGTACAGAGGAGAACTAACTATGGCTACACCTTC.

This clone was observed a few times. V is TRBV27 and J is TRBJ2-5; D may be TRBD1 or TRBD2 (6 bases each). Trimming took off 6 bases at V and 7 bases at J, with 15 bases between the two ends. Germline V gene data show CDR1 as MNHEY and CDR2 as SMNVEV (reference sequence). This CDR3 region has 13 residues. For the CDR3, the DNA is TGTGCCAGCAGCCCTGTGGGGGGCCGGACCCAGTACTTC. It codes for CASSPVGGRTQYF.

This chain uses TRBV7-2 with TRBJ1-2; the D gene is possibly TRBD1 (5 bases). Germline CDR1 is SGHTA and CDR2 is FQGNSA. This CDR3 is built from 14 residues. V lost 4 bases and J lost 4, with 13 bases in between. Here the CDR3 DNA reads TGTGCCAGCAGCTCCCGTGAGGGGATCTATGGCTACACCTTC. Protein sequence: CASSSREGIYGYTF.

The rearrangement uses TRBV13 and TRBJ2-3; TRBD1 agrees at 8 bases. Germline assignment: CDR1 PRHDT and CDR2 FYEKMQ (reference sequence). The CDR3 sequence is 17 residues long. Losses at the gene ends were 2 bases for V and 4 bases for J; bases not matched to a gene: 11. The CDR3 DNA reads TGTGCCAGCAGCTTAAAATTGCACGGACAGGGATCAGATACGCAGTATTTT. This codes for CASSLKLHGQGSDTQYF.

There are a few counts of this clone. CDR3 DNA sequence: TGTGCCAGCAGTTATCCCGGACAGGGGGCTTTCTTT. Its protein is CASSYPGQGAFF. The gene calls are TRBV6-5 and TRBJ1-1; 9 nucleotides line up with TRBD1. The CDR3 has 12 amino acids. V dropped 3 bases and J dropped 11; count of bases not matched to a gene: 4. Germline V lookup: CDR1 MNHEY, CDR2 SVGAGI.

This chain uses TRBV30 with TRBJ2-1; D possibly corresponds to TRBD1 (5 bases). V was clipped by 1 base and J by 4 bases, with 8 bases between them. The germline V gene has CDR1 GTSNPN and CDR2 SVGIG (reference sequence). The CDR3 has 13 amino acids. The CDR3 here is CAWSDRTYNEQFF. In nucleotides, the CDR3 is TGTGCCTGGAGTGACAGGACGTACAATGAGCAGTTCTTC.

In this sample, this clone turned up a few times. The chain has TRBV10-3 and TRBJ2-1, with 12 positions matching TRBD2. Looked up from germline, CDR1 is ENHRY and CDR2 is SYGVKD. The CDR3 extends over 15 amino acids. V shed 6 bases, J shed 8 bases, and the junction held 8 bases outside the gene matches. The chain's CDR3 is CAIRNLAGGPHEQFF. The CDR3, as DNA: TGTGCCATCAGGAACCTAGCGGGAGGGCCCCATGAGCAGTTCTTC.

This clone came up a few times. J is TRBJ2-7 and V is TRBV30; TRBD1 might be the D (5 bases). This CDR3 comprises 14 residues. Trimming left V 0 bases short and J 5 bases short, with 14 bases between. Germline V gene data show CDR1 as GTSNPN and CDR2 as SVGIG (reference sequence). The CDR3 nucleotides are TGTGCCTGGAGTGTAGGTAGGGGTAACCACGAGCAGTACTTC. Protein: CAWSVGRGNHEQYF.

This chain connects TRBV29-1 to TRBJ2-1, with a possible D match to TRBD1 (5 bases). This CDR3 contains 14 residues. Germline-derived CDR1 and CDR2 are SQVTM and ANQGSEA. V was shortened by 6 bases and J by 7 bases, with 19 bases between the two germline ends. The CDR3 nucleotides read TGCAGCGTCCAAAGGTACAGGCACCAAAATGAGCAGTTCTTC. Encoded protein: CSVQRYRHQNEQFF.

CDR3 sequence: CASSGQPYNEQFF. The CDR3 DNA reads as TGTGCCAGCTCAGGACAACCGTACAATGAGCAGTTCTTC. The rearrangement joins TRBV18 to TRBJ2-1, with D maybe TRBD1 (5 bases). The V end was cut by 5 bases, the J end by 4 bases, with 9 bases between. CDR3 length equals 13 residues. Germline V gene lookup returns CDR1 KGHSH and CDR2 LQKENI.

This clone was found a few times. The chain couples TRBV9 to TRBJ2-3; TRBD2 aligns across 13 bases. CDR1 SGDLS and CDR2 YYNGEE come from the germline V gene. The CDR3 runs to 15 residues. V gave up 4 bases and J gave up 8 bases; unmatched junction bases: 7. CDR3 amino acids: CASSSGLAGEGTQYF. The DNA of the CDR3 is TGTGCCAGCAGCTCCGGACTAGCGGGAGAGGGTACGCAGTATTTT.

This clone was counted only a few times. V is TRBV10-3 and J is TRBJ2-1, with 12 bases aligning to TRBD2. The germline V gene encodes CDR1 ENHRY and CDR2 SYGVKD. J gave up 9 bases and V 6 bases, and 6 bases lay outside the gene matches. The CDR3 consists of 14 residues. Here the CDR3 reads CAIRPTSGRLEQFF. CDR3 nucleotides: TGTGCCATCAGACCGACTAGCGGGAGACTTGAGCAGTTCTTC.

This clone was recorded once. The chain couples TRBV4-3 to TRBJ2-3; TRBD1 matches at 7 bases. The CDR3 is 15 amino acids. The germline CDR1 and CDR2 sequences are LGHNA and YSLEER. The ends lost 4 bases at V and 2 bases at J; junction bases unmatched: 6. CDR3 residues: CASSLDRANTDTQYF. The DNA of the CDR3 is TGCGCCAGCAGCCTTGACAGGGCCAACACAGATACGCAGTATTTT.

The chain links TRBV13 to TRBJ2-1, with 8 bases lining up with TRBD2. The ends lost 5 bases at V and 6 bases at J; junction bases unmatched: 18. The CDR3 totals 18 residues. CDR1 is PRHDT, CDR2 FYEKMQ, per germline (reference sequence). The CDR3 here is CASSPIRRSKSGSNEQFF. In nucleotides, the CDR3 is TGTGCCAGCAGCCCGATCCGAAGGAGCAAAAGCGGGAGCAATGAGCAGTTCTTC.

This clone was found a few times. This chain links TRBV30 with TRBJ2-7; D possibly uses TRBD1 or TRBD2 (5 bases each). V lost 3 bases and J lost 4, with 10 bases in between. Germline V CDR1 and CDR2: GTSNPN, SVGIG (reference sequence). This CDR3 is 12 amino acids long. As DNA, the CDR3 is TGTGCCTGGAGGAGGGGACCATACGAGCAGTACTTC. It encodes CAWRRGPYEQYF.

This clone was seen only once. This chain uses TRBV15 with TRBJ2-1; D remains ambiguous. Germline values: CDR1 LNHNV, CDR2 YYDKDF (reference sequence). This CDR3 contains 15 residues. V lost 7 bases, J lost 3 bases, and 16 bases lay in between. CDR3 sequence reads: CATKEALGSYNEQFF. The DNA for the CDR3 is TGTGCCACCAAAGAGGCGCTAGGCAGCTACAATGAGCAGTTCTTC.

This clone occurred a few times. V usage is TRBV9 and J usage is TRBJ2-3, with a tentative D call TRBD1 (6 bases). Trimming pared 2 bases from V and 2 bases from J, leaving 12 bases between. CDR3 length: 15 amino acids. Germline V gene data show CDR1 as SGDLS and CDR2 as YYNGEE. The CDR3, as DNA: TGTGCCAGCAGCGTGCAGGACAGTCCCACAGATACGCAGTATTTT. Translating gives CASSVQDSPTDTQYF.

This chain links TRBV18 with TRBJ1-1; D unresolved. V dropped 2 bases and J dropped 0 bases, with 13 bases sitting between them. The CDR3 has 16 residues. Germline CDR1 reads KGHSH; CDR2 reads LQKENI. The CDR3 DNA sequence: TGTGCCAGCTCACCAGGGTCCACGGTAATGAACACTGAAGCTTTCTTT. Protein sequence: CASSPGSTVMNTEAFF.

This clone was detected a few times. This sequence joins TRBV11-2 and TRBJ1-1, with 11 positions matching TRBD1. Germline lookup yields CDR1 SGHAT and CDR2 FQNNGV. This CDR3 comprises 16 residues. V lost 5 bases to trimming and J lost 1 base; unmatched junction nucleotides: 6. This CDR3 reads CASSAWTGGPNTEAFF. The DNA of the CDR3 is TGTGCCAGCAGCGCTTGGACAGGGGGCCCGAACACTGAAGCTTTCTTT.

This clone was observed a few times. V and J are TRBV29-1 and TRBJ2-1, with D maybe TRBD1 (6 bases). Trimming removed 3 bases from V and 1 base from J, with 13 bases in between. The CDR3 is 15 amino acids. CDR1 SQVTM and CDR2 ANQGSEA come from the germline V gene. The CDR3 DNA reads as TGCAGCGTTGAGACAAGACAGGTTTCCTACAATGAGCAGTTCTTC. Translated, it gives CSVETRQVSYNEQFF.

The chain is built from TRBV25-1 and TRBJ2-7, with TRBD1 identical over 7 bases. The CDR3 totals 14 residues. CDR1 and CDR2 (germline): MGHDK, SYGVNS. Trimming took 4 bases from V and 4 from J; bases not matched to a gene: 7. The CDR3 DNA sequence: TGTGCCAGCAGTGCCGGGACAGTGGTGTACGAGCAGTACTTC. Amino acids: CASSAGTVVYEQYF.

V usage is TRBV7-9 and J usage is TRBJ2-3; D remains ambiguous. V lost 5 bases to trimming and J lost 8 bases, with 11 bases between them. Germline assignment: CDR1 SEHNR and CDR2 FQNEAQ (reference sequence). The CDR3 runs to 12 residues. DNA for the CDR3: TGTGCCAGCAGCCCACCAGCGATTACGCAGTATTTT. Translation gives CASSPPAITQYF.

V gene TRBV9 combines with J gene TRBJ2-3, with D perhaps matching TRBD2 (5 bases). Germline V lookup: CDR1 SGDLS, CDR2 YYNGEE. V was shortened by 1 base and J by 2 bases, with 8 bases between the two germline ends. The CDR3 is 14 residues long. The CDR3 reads CASSVSGITDTQYF. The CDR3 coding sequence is TGTGCCAGCAGCGTATCCGGGATCACAGATACGCAGTATTTT. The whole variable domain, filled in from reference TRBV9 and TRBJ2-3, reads DSGVTQTPKHLITATGQRVTLRCSPRSGDLSVYWYQQSLDQGLQFLIQYYNGEERAKGNILERFSAQQFPDLHSELNLSSLELGDSALYFCASSVSGITDTQYFGPGTRLTVL.

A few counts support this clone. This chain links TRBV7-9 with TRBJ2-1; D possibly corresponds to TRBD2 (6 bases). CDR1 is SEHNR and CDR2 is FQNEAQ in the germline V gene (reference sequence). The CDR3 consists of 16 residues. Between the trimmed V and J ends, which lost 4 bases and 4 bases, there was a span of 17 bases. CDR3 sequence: CASSSLRREVYNEQFF. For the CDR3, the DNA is TGTGCCAGCAGCTCCCTCCGCAGGGAGGTGTACAATGAGCAGTTCTTC.

CDR3 region: CAWSRTGPETQYF. The CDR3 coding sequence is TGTGCCTGGAGCAGGACAGGGCCCGAGACCCAGTACTTC. This chain links TRBV30 with TRBJ2-5; 8 bases are shared with TRBD1. CDR3 length: 13 amino acids. Germline trimming cut 3 bases from V and 5 bases from J; bases unmatched to any gene: 5. Per the germline V gene, CDR1 is GTSNPN and CDR2 is SVGIG (reference sequence). Combining the CDR3 with reference TRBV30 and TRBJ2-5 gives the whole variable domain SQTIHQWPATLVQPVGSPLSLECTVEGTSNPNLYWYRQAAGRGLQLLFYSVGIGQISSEVPQNLSASRPQDRQFILSSKKLLLSDSGFYLCAWSRTGPETQYFGPGTRLLVL.